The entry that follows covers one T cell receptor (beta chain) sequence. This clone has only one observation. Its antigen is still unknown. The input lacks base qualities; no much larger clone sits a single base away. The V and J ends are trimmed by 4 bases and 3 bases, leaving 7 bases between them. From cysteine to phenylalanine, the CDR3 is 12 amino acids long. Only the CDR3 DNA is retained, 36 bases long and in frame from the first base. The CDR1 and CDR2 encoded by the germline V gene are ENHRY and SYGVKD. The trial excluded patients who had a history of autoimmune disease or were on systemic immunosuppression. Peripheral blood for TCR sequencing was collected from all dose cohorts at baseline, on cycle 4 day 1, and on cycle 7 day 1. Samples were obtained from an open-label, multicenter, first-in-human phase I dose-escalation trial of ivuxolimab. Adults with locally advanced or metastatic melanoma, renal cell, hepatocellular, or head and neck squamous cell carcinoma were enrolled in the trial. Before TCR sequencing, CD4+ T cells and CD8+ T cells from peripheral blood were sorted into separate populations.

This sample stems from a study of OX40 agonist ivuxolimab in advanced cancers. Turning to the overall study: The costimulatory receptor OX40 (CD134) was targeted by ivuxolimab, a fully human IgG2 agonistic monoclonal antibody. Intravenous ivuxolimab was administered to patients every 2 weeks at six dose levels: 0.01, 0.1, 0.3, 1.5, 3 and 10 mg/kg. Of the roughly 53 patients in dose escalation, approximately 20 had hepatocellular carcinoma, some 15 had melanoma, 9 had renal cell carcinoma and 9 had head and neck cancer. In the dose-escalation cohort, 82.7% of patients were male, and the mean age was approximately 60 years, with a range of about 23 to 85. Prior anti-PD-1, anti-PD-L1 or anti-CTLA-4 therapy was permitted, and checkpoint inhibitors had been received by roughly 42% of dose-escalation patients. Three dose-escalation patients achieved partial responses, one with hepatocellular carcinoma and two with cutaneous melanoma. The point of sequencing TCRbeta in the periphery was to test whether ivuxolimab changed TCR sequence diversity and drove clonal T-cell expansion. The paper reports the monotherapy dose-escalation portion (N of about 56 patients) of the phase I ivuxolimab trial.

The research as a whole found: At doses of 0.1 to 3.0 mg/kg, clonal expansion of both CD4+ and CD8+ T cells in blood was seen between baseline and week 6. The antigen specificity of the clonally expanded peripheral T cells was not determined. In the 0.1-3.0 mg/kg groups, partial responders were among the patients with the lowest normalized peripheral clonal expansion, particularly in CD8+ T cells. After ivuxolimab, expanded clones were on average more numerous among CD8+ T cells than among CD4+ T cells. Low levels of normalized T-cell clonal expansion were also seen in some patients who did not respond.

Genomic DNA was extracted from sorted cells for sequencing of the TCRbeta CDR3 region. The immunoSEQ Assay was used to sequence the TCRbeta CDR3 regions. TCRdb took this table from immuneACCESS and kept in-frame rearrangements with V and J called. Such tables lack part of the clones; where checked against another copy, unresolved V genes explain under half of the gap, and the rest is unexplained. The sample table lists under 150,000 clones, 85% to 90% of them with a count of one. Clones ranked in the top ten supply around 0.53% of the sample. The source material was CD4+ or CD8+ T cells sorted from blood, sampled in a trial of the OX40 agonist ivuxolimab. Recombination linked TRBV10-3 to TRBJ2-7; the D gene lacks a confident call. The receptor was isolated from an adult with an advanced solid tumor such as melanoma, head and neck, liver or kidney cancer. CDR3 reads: CAISARRYEQYF. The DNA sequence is TGTGCCATCAGTGCTCGGCGCTACGAGCAGTACTTC.